This T cell receptor beta chain appears in the sequencing data of a study of early T cells in non-severe SARS-CoV-2 infection. Whole-study findings and limits: A preference for anti-spike CD8 responses marked VDJdb matching, which missed private and CD4 specificities.

With respect to this clonotype: Its target is unknown.

Trimming removed 3 bases from V and 2 bases from J, with 7 bases in between. In germline, CDR1 is SGDLS, CDR2 YYNGEE. The CDR3 has 13 amino acids. Unique molecular identifiers were affixed to single, distinct cDNA molecules. TCRdb re-derived calls from the 5' RACE reads in MiXCR, one entry per CDR3 protein. The table includes some 45,000 distinct CDR3 sequences, about 4.6% detected once. V usage is TRBV9 and J usage is TRBJ2-3, with D unclear. Sequencing was done on a sample of whole blood. The TCR was taken from an adult who was a healthcare worker with PCR-confirmed SARS-CoV-2 infection or an uninfected control (not recorded which). The CDR3 nucleotides read TGTGCCAGCAGCGCTTTAAACACAGATACGCAGTATTTT. This gives the protein CASSALNTDTQYF.